This is a list of T cell receptor beta chains from one sample in a study of T cells in Graves' hyperthyroidism and ophthalmopathy. Using its own MiXCR run on the multiplex PCR reads, TCRdb lists one record per CDR3 protein. The sample contains about 290,000 distinct CDR3 sequences, about 14% of which appear only once. Material for sequencing was blood. Receptors originate from a woman aged 25 to 39 with Graves' hyperthyroidism that later progressed to Graves' ophthalmopathy. The CDR3 runs from the conserved cysteine through the conserved F or W. The D gene is left open where the match is weak. Expanded clones get a size class; other rows say once, few or many, or leave the size out.

d_call | j_call | v_call | cdr3_length | clone_size | cdr3_nt | cdr3_aa
TRBD1 | TRBJ2-7 | TRBV11-2 | 15 | many | TGTGCCAGCAGCTGGGTAAGGGACAGCGCCTACGAGCAGTACTTC | CASSWVRDSAYEQYF
TRBD2 | TRBJ2-7 | TRBV13 | 17 | many | TGTGCCAGCAGCTTAAGTTATGCTAGCGGGACTGTCTACGAGCAGTACTTC | CASSLSYASGTVYEQYF
TRBD1 | TRBJ1-1 | TRBV28 | 15 | many | TGTGCCAGCAGTTTATGGACAGGGACTAACACTGAAGCTTTCTTT | CASSLWTGTNTEAFF
. | TRBJ1-5 | TRBV2 | 15 | many | TGTGCCAGCAGGGGAGGGATGGAGGCAAATCAGCCCCAGCATTTT | CASRGGMEANQPQHF
. | TRBJ1-1 | TRBV15 | 14 | many | TGTGCCACCAGCAGAGTTGCCATGGCGACTGAAGCTTTCTTT | CATSRVAMATEAFF
. | TRBJ2-2 | TRBV20-1 | 12 | many | TGCAGTGCTCCCTACTACACCGGGGAGCTGTTTTTT | CSAPYYTGELFF
. | TRBJ1-5 | TRBV5-1 | 13 | . | TGCGCCAGCAGTTTAGAGTCGGGTGGGCCCCAGCATTTT | CASSLESGGPQHF
. | TRBJ2-2 | TRBV7-2 | 12 | many | TGTGCCAGCAGCCCCCCCTTGCGGGAGCTGTTTTTT | CASSPPLRELFF
. | TRBJ2-1 | TRBV5-6 | 13 | many | TGTGCCAGCAGCTTGGGATTGAGCCATGAGCAGTTCTTC | CASSLGLSHEQFF
. | TRBJ2-1 | TRBV27 | 15 | few | TGTGCCAGCAGTTTATTACCTCTCGAATACAATGAGCAGTTCTTC | CASSLLPLEYNEQFF
. | TRBJ2-3 | TRBV7-2 | 13 | many | TGTGCCAGCAGCCCTGTACAGGGAGATACGCAGTATTTT | CASSPVQGDTQYF
TRBD1 | TRBJ1-3 | TRBV6-1 | 17 | few | TGTGCCAGCAGTCACCTGGGACAGGGGATCTCTGGAAACACCACATATTTT | CASSHLGQGISGNTTYF
. | TRBJ2-6 | TRBV19 | 15 | . | TGTGCCAGTAACTTGCCCAGGACTGGGGCCAACGTCCTGACTTTC | CASNLPRTGANVLTF
. | TRBJ2-3 | TRBV7-2 | 16 | many | TGTGCCAGCAGCTTATCTAGCGCCTATTCCACAGATACGCAGTATTTT | CASSLSSAYSTDTQYF
. | TRBJ2-5 | TRBV6-9 | 14 | . | TGTGCCAGCAGTTACTACGGCGTTCAAGAGACCCAGTACTTC | CASSYYGVQETQYF
TRBD2 | TRBJ2-1 | TRBV29-1 | 18 | many | TGCAGCGTTGGGGGGGTGCTTAGACTAGCGGAAAACTACAATGAGCAGTTCTTC | CSVGGVLRLAENYNEQFF
. | TRBJ2-7 | TRBV18 | 14 | many | TGTGCCAGCTCACCGGCGACCCGGGGGTCCGAGCAGTACTTC | CASSPATRGSEQYF
. | TRBJ2-7 | TRBV7-2 | 12 | many | TGTGCCAGCAGCTTCGACTATTCCTGGCAGTACTTC | CASSFDYSWQYF
. | TRBJ2-5 | TRBV11-1 | 17 | . | TGTGCCAGCAGCTTAGACACCGACGACCGTAATCGGGAGACCCAGTACTTC | CASSLDTDDRNRETQYF
. | TRBJ1-1 | TRBV12-3/TRBV12-4 | 14 | many | TGTGCCAGCAGTTTCCAAGGGGAAGGCACTGAAGCTTTCTTT | CASSFQGEGTEAFF
. | TRBJ2-7 | TRBV11-3 | 14 | . | TGTGCCAGCAGCTCATGGGACACCCTCTACGAGCAGTACTTC | CASSSWDTLYEQYF
TRBD2 | TRBJ2-3 | TRBV4-2 | 14 | . | TGTGCCGTTGGGACTAGCGGGGACACAGATACGCAGTATTTT | CAVGTSGDTDTQYF
TRBD1 | TRBJ2-7 | TRBV5-1 | 13 | . | TGCGCCAGCAGAACAGGGGTGGACTACGAGCAGTACTTC | CASRTGVDYEQYF
. | TRBJ1-3 | TRBV27 | 14 | many | TGTGCCAGCAGTCTTACAGGGTCTGGAAACACCATATATTTT | CASSLTGSGNTIYF
TRBD2 | TRBJ2-3 | TRBV6-2/TRBV6-3 | 18 | many | TGTGCCAGCAGTCCATCATCCACTAGCGGGAGTTGGTCAGATACGCAGTATTTT | CASSPSSTSGSWSDTQYF
. | TRBJ2-3 | TRBV7-3 | 14 | . | TGTGCCAGCAGCTGGGCTGGGGAAACAGATACGCAGTATTTT | CASSWAGETDTQYF
TRBD2 | TRBJ2-6 | TRBV7-3 | 17 | . | TGTGCCAGCAGCCCCGGGACTAGCGGGAGGGGGGCCAACGTCCTGACTTTC | CASSPGTSGRGANVLTF
. | TRBJ1-5 | TRBV28 | 11 | many | TGTGCCAGCAGTTCCCCCTTGCCCCAGCATTTT | CASSSPLPQHF
. | TRBJ2-7 | TRBV20-1 | 12 | many | TGCAGTGCTAGAGATCAGGGTTACGAGCAGTACTTC | CSARDQGYEQYF
. | TRBJ1-1 | TRBV27 | 11 | many | TGTGCCAGCAGTCGGGGCTCTGAAGCTTTCTTT | CASSRGSEAFF
TRBD2 | TRBJ2-5 | TRBV7-9 | 15 | many | TGTGCCAGCAGCCTCGGGGGGACGCCGCGGAAGACCCAGTACTTC | CASSLGGTPRKTQYF
. | TRBJ1-4 | TRBV27 | 16 | . | TGTGCCAGCAGTGATTTGCCGCGAAAGAGGAATGAAAAACTGTTTTTT | CASSDLPRKRNEKLFF
TRBD1 | TRBJ2-7 | TRBV28 | 14 | many | TGTGCCAGCAGTACCCCCGACAGGGCCTACGAGCAGTACTTC | CASSTPDRAYEQYF